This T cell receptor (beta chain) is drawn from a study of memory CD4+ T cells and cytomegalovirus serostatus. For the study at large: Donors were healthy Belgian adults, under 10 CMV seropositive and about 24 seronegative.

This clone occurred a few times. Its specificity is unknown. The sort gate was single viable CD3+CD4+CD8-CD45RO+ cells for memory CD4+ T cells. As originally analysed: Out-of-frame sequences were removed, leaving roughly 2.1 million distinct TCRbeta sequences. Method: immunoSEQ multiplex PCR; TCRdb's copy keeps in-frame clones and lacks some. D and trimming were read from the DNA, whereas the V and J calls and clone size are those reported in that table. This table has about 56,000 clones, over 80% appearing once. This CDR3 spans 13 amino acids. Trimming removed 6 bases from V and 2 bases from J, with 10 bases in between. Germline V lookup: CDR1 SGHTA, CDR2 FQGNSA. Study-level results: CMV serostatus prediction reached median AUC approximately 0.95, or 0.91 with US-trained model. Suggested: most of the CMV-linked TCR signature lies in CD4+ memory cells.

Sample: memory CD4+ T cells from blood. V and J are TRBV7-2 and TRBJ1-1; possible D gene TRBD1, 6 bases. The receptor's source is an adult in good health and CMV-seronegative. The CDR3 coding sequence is TGTGCCAGCAGTCAGGACAGAAACACTGAAGCTTTCTTT. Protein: CASSQDRNTEAFF.